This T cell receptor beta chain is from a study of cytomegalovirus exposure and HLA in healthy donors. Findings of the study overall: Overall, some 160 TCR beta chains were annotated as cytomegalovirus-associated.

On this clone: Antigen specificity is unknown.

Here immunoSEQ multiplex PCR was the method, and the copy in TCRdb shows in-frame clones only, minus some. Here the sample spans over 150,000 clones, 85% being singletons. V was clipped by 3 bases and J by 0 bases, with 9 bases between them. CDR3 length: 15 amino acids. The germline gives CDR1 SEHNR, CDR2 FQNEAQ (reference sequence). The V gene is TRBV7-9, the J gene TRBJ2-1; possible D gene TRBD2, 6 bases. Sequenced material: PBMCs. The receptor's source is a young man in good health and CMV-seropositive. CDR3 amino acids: CASSFRDSSYNEQFF. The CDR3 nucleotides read TGTGCCAGCAGCTTCCGGGACTCCTCCTACAATGAGCAGTTCTTC.